The text below deals with one T cell receptor (beta chain). Its antigen is currently unknown. The sample belongs to a study of T cells in Graves' hyperthyroidism and ophthalmopathy. Regarding the study as a whole: The majority of expanded thyroid clonotypes above 0.001 also appeared in blood.

Regions amplified from RNA transcripts were the TCR beta CDR3 regions. The HTBI set primed first-round TCR CDR3 RT-PCR. TCRdb fed the multiplex PCR reads into MiXCR, producing one record per CDR3 protein. The sample lists a few hundred thousand distinct CDR3 sequences, roughly 14% occurring once. J was trimmed by 3 bases and V by 0 bases; bases with no gene match: 10. The germline V gene has CDR1 GTSNPN and CDR2 SVGIG (reference sequence). This CDR3 is built from 17 residues. The TCR was taken from a woman in her thirties or forties with Graves' hyperthyroidism that later progressed to Graves' ophthalmopathy. The gene calls are TRBV30 and TRBJ2-7, with 11 nucleotides matching TRBD2. Sequencing input: blood. CDR3 nucleotide sequence: TGTGCCTGGAGTGTTCGACTAGCGGGACTTTTCCACTACGAGCAGTACTTC. Translating it yields CAWSVRLAGLFHYEQYF.